Described below is a single T cell receptor beta chain sequence and its context. Its antigen is not identified. The ends were cut back, 1 base at V and 6 bases at J, with 6 bases in the middle. Germline loops: CDR1 SGHAT, CDR2 FQDESV (reference sequence). This CDR3 is built from 13 residues. Averaging about 116 mL, one heparinised blood draw came from each individual donor. Each of the CD4+ naive, central memory, regulatory and stem cell-like memory populations was sorted via CD45RO/CCR7/CD25/CD127/CD95/CD27. What was sequenced were expressed TCRB transcripts, since all of the isolated RNA had been reverse transcribed. Only in-frame clones appear in the TCRdb table, and some are missing; sequencing was by immunoSEQ multiplex PCR. The table includes over 650,000 clones, around an eighth detected once. This entry comes from a study of beta chain features in type 1 diabetes. Study-wide results and caveats: TCRB CDR3s were moderately but significantly shorter in Type 1 diabetes patients in all four CD4+ subsets. Type 1 diabetes patients had fewer VDJ junction insertions and more deletions. Small HLA sub-analyses could not settle whether HLA shapes TCRB rearrangement.

This clonotype was obtained from a man in his late teens or twenties with type 1 diabetes. This rearrangement joins TRBV11-1 to TRBJ2-2; the D is unclear. The specimen sequenced was naive CD4+ T cells from blood. The chain's CDR3 is CASSLGLSGELFF. CDR3 nucleotide sequence: TGTGCCAGCAGCTTAGGGCTATCCGGGGAGCTGTTTTTT.